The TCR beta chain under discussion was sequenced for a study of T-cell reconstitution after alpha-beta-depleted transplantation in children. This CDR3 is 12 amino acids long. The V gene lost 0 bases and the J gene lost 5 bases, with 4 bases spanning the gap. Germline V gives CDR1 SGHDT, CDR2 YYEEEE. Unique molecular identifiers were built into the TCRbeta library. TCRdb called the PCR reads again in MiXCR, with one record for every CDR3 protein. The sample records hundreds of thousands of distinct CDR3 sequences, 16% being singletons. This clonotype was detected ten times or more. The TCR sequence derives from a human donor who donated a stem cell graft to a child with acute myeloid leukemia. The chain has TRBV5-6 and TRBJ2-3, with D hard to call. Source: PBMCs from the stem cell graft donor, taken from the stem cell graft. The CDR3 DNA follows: TGTGCCAGCAGCTTGGTGAAAGATACGCAGTATTTT. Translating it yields CASSLVKDTQYF.